This T cell receptor beta chain was identified in a study of cytomegalovirus exposure and HLA in healthy donors. Findings and caveats of the study: An analysis done earlier found most TCR beta V segments productive about 87% or about 30% of the time. As a later analysis showed, several of the most significant clusters appeared to be linked to common viral pathogens. In a later analysis, DRB1 alleles had the most associated TCRs; HLA-C alleles the fewest. Later genetic work tied a missense DCLRE1C variant to beta-chain V and J trimming.

On this clone: The antigen remains unidentified.

The PCR had 60 Vbeta and 13 Jbeta primers. Some clones are missing from TCRdb's copy, which holds only in-frame ones; the method was immunoSEQ multiplex PCR. Among 160,000 or so clones listed, approximately 88% were seen once. The V and J ends lost 5 bases and 1 base, in that order; junction bases with no gene match: 13. CDR3 length: 18 residues. CDR1 is MDHEN and CDR2 is SYDVKM in the germline V gene. The TCR sequence derives from a woman between 18 and 30 years old in good health and CMV-seronegative. Sequencing was done on a sample of PBMCs. The rearrangement links TRBV28 to TRBJ1-1, with 10 bases matching TRBD1. The CDR3 reads CASSLSLDRGRKNTEAFF. CDR3 nucleotides: TGTGCCAGCAGTCTCAGCCTTGACAGGGGGCGAAAGAACACTGAAGCTTTCTTT.